This T cell receptor beta chain derives from a study of cytomegalovirus exposure and HLA in healthy donors. Study-wide findings and caveats: According to reports, the classifier identified cytomegalovirus status with high specificity and sensitivity.

Measured with immunoSEQ multiplex PCR; TCRdb has only the in-frame clones, and not every one. The sample has a few hundred thousand clones; approximately 88% are singletons. As concerns this clone: Its matching antigen is unknown.

The donors were members of the validation cohort, which comprised 120 subjects and was separate from the first cohort of 666 subjects. Material: PBMCs. The TCR comes from a woman aged 25 to 39 in good health and CMV-seropositive.

The CDR3 bases are TGCGCCAGCAGTAGGGGGCACGCCGGGGAGCTGTTTTTT. Translating it yields CASSRGHAGELFF. The V and J genes are TRBV5-1 and TRBJ2-2, with 7 bases matching TRBD1. The CDR3 contains 13 residues. The junction had 4 bases not matched to a gene; V was cut back by 5 bases and J by 6 bases. Germline V CDR1 and CDR2: SGHRS, YFSETQ.